A single sample is the source of the 7 T cell receptor beta chains below, sequenced in a study of T-cell reconstitution after alpha-beta-depleted transplantation in children. Preparation of the TCRbeta library was carried out with unique molecular identifiers. TCRdb independently ran MiXCR on the PCR reads; one entry per CDR3 protein. The sample contains about 590,000 distinct CDR3 sequences, 10% to 15% of which appear only once. The specimen was PBMCs, mostly from graft donor cells, collected 360 days after TCRalphabeta/CD19-depleted stem cell transplant. The receptors were gathered from a male patient between 5 and 17 years old who had a stem cell transplant for acute myeloid leukemia, so the T cells may come from the graft donor.

This clonotype was seen at least ten times. The V and J genes are TRBV6-5 and TRBJ1-2; D is ambiguous. CDR1 and CDR2 from the germline V gene are MNHEY and SVGAGI. The CDR3 is made up of 15 amino acids. V was cut by 2 bases and J by 4 bases, with 14 bases left in between. The CDR3 region has the DNA TGTGCCAGCAGTTACCGCGTGGGGTTTGGCTATGGCTACACCTTC. Translation: CASSYRVGFGYGYTF.

On this clonotype itself: The junction does not match germline at one end; this may be a read error. V and J are TRBV7-7 and TRBJ2-5; D is uncertain. This CDR3 is 15 amino acids long. Germline CDR1 reads SSHAT; CDR2 reads FNYEAQ (reference sequence). The CDR3: CASSLVSAYQETQYF. For the CDR3, the DNA is TGTGCTAGCAGCTTAGTTTCAGCTTACCAAGAGACCCAGTACTTC.

This clonotype has more than one count but fewer than ten. The V call is TRBV28, the J call TRBJ1-2, with D maybe TRBD1 (5 bases). Germline V gene sequence: CDR1 MDHEN, CDR2 SYDVKM. V lost 2 bases and J lost 3, with 10 bases in between. This CDR3 has 14 amino acids. The CDR3 DNA follows: TGTGCCAGCAGTTTAAGGGGCCTAGACTATGGCTACACCTTC. Amino acids: CASSLRGLDYGYTF.

The chain is built from TRBV28 and TRBJ1-2; 7 bases fit TRBD1. The CDR3 contains 14 residues. J gave up 1 base and V 6 bases, and 5 bases lay outside the gene matches. The germline V gene has CDR1 MDHEN and CDR2 SYDVKM. The CDR3 region has the DNA TGTGCCAGCAGCCTCGGGACAGATAACTATGGCTACACCTTC. It encodes CASSLGTDNYGYTF.

This clonotype was counted at least ten times. The chain couples TRBV28 to TRBJ2-1; 11 bases align to TRBD2. This CDR3 has 17 amino acids. From germline, CDR1 is MDHEN and CDR2 SYDVKM. Unmatched junction bases numbered 7, after V lost 6 bases and J lost 0 bases. In DNA form, the CDR3 reads TGTGCCAGCAGCCGTAGCGGGAGGGGCCTCTCCTACAATGAGCAGTTCTTC. It yields the protein CASSRSGRGLSYNEQFF.

This clonotype was recorded a few times. The CDR3 spells CATSRDMRRDNEQFF. CDR3 nucleotide sequence: TGTGCCACCAGCAGAGATATGAGGAGGGACAATGAGCAGTTCTTC. The rearrangement uses TRBV15 and TRBJ2-1; D perhaps matches TRBD2 (6 bases). CDR1 is LNHNV, CDR2 YYDKDF, per germline (reference sequence). Trimming removed 0 bases from V and 5 bases from J, with 11 bases in between. The CDR3 runs to 15 residues.

This clonotype was picked up a small number of times. The rearrangement links TRBV20-1 to TRBJ2-7, with D hard to call. V was trimmed by 3 bases and J by 0 bases, leaving 12 bases between them. CDR1 is DFQATT, CDR2 SNEGSKA, per germline (reference sequence). The CDR3 is made up of 14 amino acids. CDR3 sequence (DNA): TGCAGTGCTAGGTATCAGTTTAACTCCTACGAGCAGTACTTC. It yields the protein CSARYQFNSYEQYF.